This TCR beta chain was recovered during a study of multiple sclerosis patients with progressive multifocal leukoencephalopathy. Notes on the study in general: Preferential TRBV-TRBJ pairings or common gene usage were not detected at PML.

For this clone: Antigen unknown.

Time point meaning: before natalizumab initiation. Every listed patient previously received interferon beta; all PML patients were women. The V gene end was trimmed by 0 bases and the J gene end by 4 bases; junction bases not matched to a gene: 12. Germline CDR1 is SGDLS and CDR2 is YYNGEE. The CDR3 runs to 18 residues. The assay was run at survey level. Assay: immunoSEQ multiplex PCR; the TCRdb copy retains only in-frame clones and omits some. The table shows 25,000 to 30,000 clones, with 88% occurring only once. The sequence came from a human donor with multiple sclerosis. Sequenced input: PBMCs. The J gene is TRBJ2-5, the V gene TRBV9; 10 bases match TRBD1. CDR3 nucleotide sequence: TGTGCCAGCAGCGTAGAGGCTCGCGCATGGGACAGGGGAGAGACCCAGTACTTC. As protein: CASSVEARAWDRGETQYF.